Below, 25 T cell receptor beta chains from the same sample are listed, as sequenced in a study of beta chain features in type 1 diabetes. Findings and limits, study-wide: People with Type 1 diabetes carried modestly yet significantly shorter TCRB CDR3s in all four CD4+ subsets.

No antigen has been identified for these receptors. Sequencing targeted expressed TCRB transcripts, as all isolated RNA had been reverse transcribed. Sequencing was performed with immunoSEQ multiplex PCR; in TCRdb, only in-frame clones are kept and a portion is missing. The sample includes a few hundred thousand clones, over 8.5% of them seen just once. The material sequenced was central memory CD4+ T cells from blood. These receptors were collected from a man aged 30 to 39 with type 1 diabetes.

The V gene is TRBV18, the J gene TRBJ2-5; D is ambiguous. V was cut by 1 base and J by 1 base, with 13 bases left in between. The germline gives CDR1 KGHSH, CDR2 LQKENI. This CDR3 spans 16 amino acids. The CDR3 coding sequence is TGTGCCAGCTCACCACAGAGCACCGCCGCCCAAGAGACCCAGTACTTC. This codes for CASSPQSTAAQETQYF.

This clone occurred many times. CDR3 region: CASSQGPDRDDIQYF. CDR3 in DNA: TGCGCCAGCAGCCAAGGCCCGGACAGGGACGACATTCAGTACTTC. V is TRBV4-3 and J is TRBJ2-4; the match to TRBD1 covers 8 bases. The CDR3 is 15 residues long. The junction had 7 bases not matched to a gene; V was cut back by 1 base and J by 8 bases. In germline, CDR1 is LGHNA, CDR2 YSLEER.

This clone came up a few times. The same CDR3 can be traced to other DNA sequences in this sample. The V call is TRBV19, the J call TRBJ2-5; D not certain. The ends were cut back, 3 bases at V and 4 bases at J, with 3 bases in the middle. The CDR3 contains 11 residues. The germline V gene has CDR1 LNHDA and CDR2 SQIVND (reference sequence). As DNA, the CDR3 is TGTGCCAGTAGTATCGCAGAGACCCAGTACTTC. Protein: CASSIAETQYF.

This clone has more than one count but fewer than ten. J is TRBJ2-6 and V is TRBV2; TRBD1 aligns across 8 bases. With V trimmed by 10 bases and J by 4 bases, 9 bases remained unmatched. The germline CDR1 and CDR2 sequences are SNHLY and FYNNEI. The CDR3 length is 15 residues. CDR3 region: CATLGQGTGANVLTF. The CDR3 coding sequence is TGTGCCACTTTAGGACAGGGAACAGGGGCCAACGTCCTGACTTTC.

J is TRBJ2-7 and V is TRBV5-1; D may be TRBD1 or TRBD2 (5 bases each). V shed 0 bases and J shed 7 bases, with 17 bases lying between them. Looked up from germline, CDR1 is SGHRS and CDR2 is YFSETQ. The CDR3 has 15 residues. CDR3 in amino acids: CASSLEGPSTGEQYF. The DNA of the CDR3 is TGCGCCAGCAGCTTGGAGGGGCCCAGTACGGGAGAGCAGTACTTC.

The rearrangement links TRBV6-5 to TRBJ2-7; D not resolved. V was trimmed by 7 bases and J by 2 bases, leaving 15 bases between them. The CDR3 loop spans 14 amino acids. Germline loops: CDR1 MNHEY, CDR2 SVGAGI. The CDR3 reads CASTLTPRTYEQYF. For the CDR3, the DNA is TGTGCCAGCACCCTAACTCCTCGTACCTACGAGCAGTACTTC.

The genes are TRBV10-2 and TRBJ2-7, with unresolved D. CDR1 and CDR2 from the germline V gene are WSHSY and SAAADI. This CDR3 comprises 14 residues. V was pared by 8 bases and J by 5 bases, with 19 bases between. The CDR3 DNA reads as TGCGCCAGCCGTAGCAACCACAACGGCGACGAGCAGTACTTC. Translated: CASRSNHNGDEQYF.

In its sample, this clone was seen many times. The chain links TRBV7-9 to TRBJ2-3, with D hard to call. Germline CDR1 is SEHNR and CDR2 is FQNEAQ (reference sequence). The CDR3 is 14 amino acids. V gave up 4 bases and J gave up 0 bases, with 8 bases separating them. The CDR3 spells CASSYRPSTDTQYF. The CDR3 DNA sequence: TGTGCCAGCAGCTACCGCCCTAGCACAGATACGCAGTATTTT.

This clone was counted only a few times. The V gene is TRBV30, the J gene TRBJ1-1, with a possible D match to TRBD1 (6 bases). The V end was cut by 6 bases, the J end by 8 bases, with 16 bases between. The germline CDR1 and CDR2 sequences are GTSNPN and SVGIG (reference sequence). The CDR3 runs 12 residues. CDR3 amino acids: CACNRETREAFF. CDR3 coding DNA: TGTGCCTGCAACAGGGAAACGAGGGAAGCTTTCTTT. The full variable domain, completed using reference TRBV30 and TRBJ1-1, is SQTIHQWPATLVQPVGSPLSLECTVEGTSNPNLYWYRQAAGRGLQLLFYSVGIGQISSEVPQNLSASRPQDRQFILSSKKLLLSDSGFYLCACNRETREAFFGQGTRLTVV.

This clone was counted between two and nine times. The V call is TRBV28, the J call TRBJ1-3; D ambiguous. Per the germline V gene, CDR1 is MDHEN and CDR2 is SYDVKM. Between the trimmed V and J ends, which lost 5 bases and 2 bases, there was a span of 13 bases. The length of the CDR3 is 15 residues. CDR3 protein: CASSVAVFTGNTIYF. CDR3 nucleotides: TGTGCCAGCAGTGTGGCGGTGTTTACTGGAAACACCATATATTTT. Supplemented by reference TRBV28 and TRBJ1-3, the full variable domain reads DVKVTQSSRYLVKRTGEKVFLECVQDMDHENMFWYRQDPGLGLRLIYFSYDVKMKEKGDIPEGYSVSREKKERFSLILESASTNQTSMYLCASSVAVFTGNTIYFGEGSWLTVV.

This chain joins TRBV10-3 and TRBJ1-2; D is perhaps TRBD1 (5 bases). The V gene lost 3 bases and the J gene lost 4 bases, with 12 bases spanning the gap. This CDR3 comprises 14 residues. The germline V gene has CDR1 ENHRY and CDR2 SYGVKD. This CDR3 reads CAISEVDTGYGYTF. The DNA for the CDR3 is TGTGCCATCAGTGAAGTGGACACTGGCTATGGCTACACCTTC.

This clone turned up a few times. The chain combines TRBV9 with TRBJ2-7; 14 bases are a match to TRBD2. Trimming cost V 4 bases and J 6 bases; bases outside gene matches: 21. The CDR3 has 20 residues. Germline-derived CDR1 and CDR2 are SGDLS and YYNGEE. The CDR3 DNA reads TGTGCCAGCAGCCCCTCCCCAGGGAAGCGGACTAGCGGGAGGTTCTTCGAGCAGTACTTC. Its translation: CASSPSPGKRTSGRFFEQYF.

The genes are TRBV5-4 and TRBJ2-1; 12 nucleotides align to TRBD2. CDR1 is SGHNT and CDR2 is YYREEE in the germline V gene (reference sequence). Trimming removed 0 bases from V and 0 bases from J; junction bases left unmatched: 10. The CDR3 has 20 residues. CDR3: CASSLDPTSGRGPSYNEQFF. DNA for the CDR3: TGTGCCAGCAGCTTGGATCCGACTAGCGGGAGAGGTCCCTCCTACAATGAGCAGTTCTTC.

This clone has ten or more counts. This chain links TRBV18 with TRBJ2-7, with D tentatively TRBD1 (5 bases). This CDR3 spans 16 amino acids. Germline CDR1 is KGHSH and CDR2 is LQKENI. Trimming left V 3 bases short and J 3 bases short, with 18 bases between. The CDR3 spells CASSPQGTRSNYEQYF. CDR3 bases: TGTGCCAGCTCACCTCAGGGCACGAGATCTAACTACGAGCAGTACTTC. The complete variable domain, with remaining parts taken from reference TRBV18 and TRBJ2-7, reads NAGVMQNPRHLVRRRGQEARLRCSPMKGHSHVYWYRQLPEEGLKFMVYLQKENIIDESGMPKERFSAEFPKEGPSILRIQQVVRGDSAAYFCASSPQGTRSNYEQYFGPGTRLTVT.

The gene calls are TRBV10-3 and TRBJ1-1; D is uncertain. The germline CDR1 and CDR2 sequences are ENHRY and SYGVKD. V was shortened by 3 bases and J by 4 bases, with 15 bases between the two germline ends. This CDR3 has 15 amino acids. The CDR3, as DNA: TGTGCCATCAGTGAAGCGTCCGGCTCGGGCACTGAAGCTTTCTTT. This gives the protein CAISEASGSGTEAFF.

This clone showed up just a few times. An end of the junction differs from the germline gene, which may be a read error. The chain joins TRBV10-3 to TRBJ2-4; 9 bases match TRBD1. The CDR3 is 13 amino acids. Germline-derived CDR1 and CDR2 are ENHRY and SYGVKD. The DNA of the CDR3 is TGTGCCAGCAGTGGGACAGGGAGGGACATTCAGTACTTC. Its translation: CASSGTGRDIQYF.

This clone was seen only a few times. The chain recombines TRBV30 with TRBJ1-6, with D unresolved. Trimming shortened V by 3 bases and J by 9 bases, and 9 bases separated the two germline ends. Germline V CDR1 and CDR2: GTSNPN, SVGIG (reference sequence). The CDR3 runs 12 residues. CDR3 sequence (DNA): TGTGCCTGGAGCAGTATAAGTTCACCCCTCCACTTT. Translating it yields CAWSSISSPLHF.

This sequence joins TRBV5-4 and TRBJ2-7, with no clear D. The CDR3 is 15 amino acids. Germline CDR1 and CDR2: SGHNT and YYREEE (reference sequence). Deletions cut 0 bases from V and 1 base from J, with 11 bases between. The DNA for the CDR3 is TGTGCCAGCAGCTTGGAAGCTGGCGTATCCTACGAGCAGTACTTC. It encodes CASSLEAGVSYEQYF. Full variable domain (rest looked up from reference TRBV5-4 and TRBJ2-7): ETGVTQSPTHLIKTRGQQVTLRCSSQSGHNTVSWYQQALGQGPQFIFQYYREEENGRGNFPPRFSGLQFPNYSSELNVNALELDDSALYLCASSLEAGVSYEQYFGPGTRLTVT.

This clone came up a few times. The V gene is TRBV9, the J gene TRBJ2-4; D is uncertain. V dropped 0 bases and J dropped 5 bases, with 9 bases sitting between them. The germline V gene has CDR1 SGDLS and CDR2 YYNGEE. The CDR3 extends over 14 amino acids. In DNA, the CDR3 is TGTGCCAGCAGCGTAGGGCAAGGCGAAAACATTCAGTACTTC. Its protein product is CASSVGQGENIQYF.

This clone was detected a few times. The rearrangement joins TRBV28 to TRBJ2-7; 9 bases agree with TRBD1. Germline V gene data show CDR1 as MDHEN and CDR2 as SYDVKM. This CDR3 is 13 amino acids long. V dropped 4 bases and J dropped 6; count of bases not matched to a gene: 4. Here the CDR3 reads CASSWGQGREQYF. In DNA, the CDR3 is TGTGCCAGCAGTTGGGGACAGGGTCGCGAGCAGTACTTC.

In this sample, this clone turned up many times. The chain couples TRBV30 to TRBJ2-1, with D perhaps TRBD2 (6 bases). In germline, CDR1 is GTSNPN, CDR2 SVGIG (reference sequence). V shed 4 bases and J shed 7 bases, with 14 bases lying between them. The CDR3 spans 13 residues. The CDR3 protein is CAWTSGDGNEQFF. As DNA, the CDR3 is TGTGCCTGGACATCGGGAGATGGTAATGAGCAGTTCTTC.

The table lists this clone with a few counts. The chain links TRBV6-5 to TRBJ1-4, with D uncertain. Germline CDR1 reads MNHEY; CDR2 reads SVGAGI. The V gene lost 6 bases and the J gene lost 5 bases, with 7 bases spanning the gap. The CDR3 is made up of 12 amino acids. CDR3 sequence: CASSNPNEKLFF. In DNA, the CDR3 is TGTGCCAGCAGCAACCCAAATGAAAAACTGTTTTTT.

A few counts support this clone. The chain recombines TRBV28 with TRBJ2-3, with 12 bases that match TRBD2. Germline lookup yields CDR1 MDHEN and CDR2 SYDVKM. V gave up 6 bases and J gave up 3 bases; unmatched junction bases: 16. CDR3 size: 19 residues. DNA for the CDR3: TGTGCCAGCAGGCAGGACAGCGGACTAGCGGGAATACTGACAGATACGCAGTATTTT. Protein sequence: CASRQDSGLAGILTDTQYF.

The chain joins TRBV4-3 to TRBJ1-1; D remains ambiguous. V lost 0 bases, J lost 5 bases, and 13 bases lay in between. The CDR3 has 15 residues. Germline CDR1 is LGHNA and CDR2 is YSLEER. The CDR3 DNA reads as TGCGCCAGCAGCCAAGATAGAGCCCTCCTGACTGAAGCTTTCTTT. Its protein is CASSQDRALLTEAFF.

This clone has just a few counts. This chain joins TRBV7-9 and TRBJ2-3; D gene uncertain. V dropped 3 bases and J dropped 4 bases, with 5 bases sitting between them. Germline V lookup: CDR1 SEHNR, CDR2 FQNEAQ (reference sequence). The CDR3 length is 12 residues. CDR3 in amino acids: CASSFSADTQYF. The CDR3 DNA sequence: TGTGCCAGCAGCTTCTCTGCAGATACGCAGTATTTT.